The 2 T cell receptor beta chains below all came from one sample that was sequenced in a study of long-term antiretroviral therapy in people with HIV. Sequencing relied on immunoSEQ assay v3.0, run at survey level. Profiling relied on immunoSEQ multiplex PCR, and the TCRdb table lists in-frame clones only, not all of them. The top ten hold roughly 4.8% of the sample, which has tens of thousands of clones, about 85% seen once. Sequencing used unsorted PBMCs, obtained roughly 2.9 years before starting antiretroviral therapy. These receptors all come from a woman in her thirties with HIV.

The chain has TRBV12-5 and TRBJ1-2; possible D gene TRBD1, 5 bases. This CDR3 comprises 14 residues. CDR1 is LGHNT and CDR2 is FRNRAP in the germline V gene. Trimming pared 2 bases from V and 3 bases from J, leaving 10 bases between. CDR3 loop: CASGLLTDYYGYTF. The CDR3, as DNA: TGTGCTAGTGGTTTGCTGACAGACTACTATGGCTACACCTTC.

This chain connects TRBV9 to TRBJ1-1, with no clear D. Per the germline V gene, CDR1 is SGDLS and CDR2 is YYNGEE. The V end was cut by 0 bases, the J end by 5 bases, with 11 bases between. This CDR3 is built from 14 residues. CDR3 coding DNA: TGTGCCAGCAGCGTAGGGCGTGCAGGAACTGAAGCTTTCTTT. This sequence encodes CASSVGRAGTEAFF. The whole variable domain, filled in from reference TRBV9 and TRBJ1-1, reads DSGVTQTPKHLITATGQRVTLRCSPRSGDLSVYWYQQSLDQGLQFLIQYYNGEERAKGNILERFSAQQFPDLHSELNLSSLELGDSALYFCASSVGRAGTEAFFGQGTRLTVV.